The rows below give T cell receptor beta chains drawn from one sample of a study of blood T cell repertoires in COVID-19. Profiled with immunoSEQ multiplex PCR; TCRdb holds only in-frame clones, not every one. The data contain about 310,000 clones, almost 90% of them singletons. The sequenced sample consisted of PBMCs or T cells enriched from blood (not recorded which). The source is a woman aged 18-29 years with acute COVID-19. Each CDR3 is given with its conserved first and last residue. D genes are given only for firm matches. Size is stated for part of the rows, as once, few or many counts, or as a class when the clone is expanded.

j_gene,v_gene,len,d_gene,abundance,CDR3aa,CDR3nt
TRBJ1-1,TRBV27,14,TRBD1,.,CASSSPDRDAEAFF,TGTGCCAGCAGTTCCCCGGACAGGGACGCTGAAGCTTTCTTT
TRBJ1-6,TRBV6-1,14,.,.,CASSDQDFNSPLHF,TGTGCCAGCAGTGATCAGGACTTTAATTCACCCCTCCACTTT
TRBJ2-7,TRBV18,15,.,.,CASSPPTGSSYEQYF,TGTGCCAGCTCACCACCAACAGGGAGCTCCTACGAGCAGTACTTC
TRBJ2-1,TRBV5-4,15,.,.,CASSRDFSNFNEQFF,TGTGCCAGCAGCCGGGACTTTAGTAACTTCAATGAGCAGTTCTTC
TRBJ2-7,TRBV19,15,TRBD1,.,CASSIAWDRTYEQYF,TGTGCCAGTAGTATTGCTTGGGACAGAACCTACGAGCAGTACTTC
TRBJ1-5,TRBV12-5,13,.,few,CASAAGGAQPQHF,TGTGCTAGTGCCGCGGGAGGAGCTCAGCCCCAGCATTTT
TRBJ1-4,TRBV18,15,TRBD1,.,CASSLSSGTEGKLFF,TGTGCCAGCTCACTGAGTTCCGGGACAGAAGGAAAACTGTTTTTT
TRBJ1-5,TRBV7-9,13,.,.,CASRLAEGQPQHF,TGTGCCAGCCGGCTTGCGGAGGGTCAGCCCCAGCATTTT
TRBJ2-6,TRBV7-9,17,.,once,CASSQLQGISGANVLTF,TGTGCCAGCAGCCAATTACAGGGAATCTCTGGGGCCAACGTCCTGACTTTC
TRBJ2-7,TRBV19,12,.,.,CATRGNTYEQYF,TGTGCCACAAGGGGTAATACCTACGAGCAGTACTTC
TRBJ2-5,TRBV28,15,.,.,CASSFHRPGGETQYF,TGTGCCAGCAGTTTCCACCGACCCGGGGGAGAGACCCAGTACTTC
TRBJ1-6,TRBV19,16,TRBD1,.,CASSSGTGTYNSPLHF,TGTGCCAGTAGCTCGGGGACAGGGACGTATAATTCACCCCTCCACTTT
TRBJ1-1,TRBV7-9,16,TRBD1,.,CASSKPGQGTRTEAFF,TGTGCCAGCAGCAAACCGGGACAGGGGACTAGGACTGAAGCTTTCTTT